This TCR beta chain was profiled in a study of CD8 T cells in ankylosing spondylitis. Study-wide results and caveats: The study identified a TCR beta motif of roughly eight highly homologous variants that appeared characteristic of ankylosing spondylitis blood. There were earlier reports of some motif variants in reactive arthritis synovial fluid and blood.

Trimming removed 1 base from V and 8 bases from J; junction bases left unmatched: 1. CDR1 and CDR2 (germline): SNHLY, FYNNEI. The CDR3 has 14 residues. TCRdb passed the 5' RACE reads through MiXCR, listing each CDR3 protein once. Among about 170,000 distinct CDR3 sequences listed, 15% to 20% were seen once. This clonotype was detected ten times or more. The antigen is not known. This receptor was obtained from a male donor with ankylosing spondylitis or in good health (not recorded which). The chain is built from TRBV2 and TRBJ1-6, with TRBD1 matching 8 bases. Specimen: blood, either unsorted or a sorted T cell fraction (not recorded which). The CDR3 region is CASSEDRGYSPLHF. The CDR3 region has the DNA TGTGCCAGCAGTGAAGACAGGGGGTATTCACCCCTCCACTTT.